This entry lists 21 T cell receptor beta chains sequenced from one sample in a study of cytomegalovirus exposure and HLA in healthy donors. The PCR had 60 Vbeta and 13 Jbeta primers. Sequenced by immunoSEQ multiplex PCR; TCRdb stores in-frame clones only, minus some. Of about 55,000 clones in the sample, roughly 77% were seen once. Sequenced: PBMCs. The receptors stem from a female donor in good health and CMV-seronegative.

As DNA, the CDR3 is TGTGCCAGCAGACAGGGGCCCCTCAGACTTAACTATGCGGGCCACACCTTC. Translated, it gives CASRQGPLRLNYAGHTF. This chain connects TRBV2 to TRBJ1-2; TRBD1 matches at 7 bases. The CDR3 covers 17 residues. CDR1 SNHLY and CDR2 FYNNEI come from the germline V gene. The trim removed 6 bases at V and 12 bases at J, leaving 25 bases unmatched. Combining the CDR3 with reference TRBV2 and TRBJ1-2 gives the whole variable domain EPEVTQTPSHQVTQMGQEVILRCVPISNHLYFYWYRQILGQKVEFLVSFYNNEISEKSEIFDDQFSVERPDGSNFTLKIRSTKLEDSAMYFCASRQGPLRLNYAGHTFGSGTRLTVV.

The CDR3 DNA reads as TGCGCCAGCAGCCCCGGGGCGGGACAGTACTCCTACAATGAGCAGTTCTTC. Translating gives CASSPGAGQYSYNEQFF. The chain joins TRBV5-1 to TRBJ2-1; tentatively, D is TRBD1 (7 bases). The CDR3 sequence is 17 residues long. The V end lost 4 bases, the J end lost 0 bases, and 17 bases lay between the germline ends. CDR1 is SGHRS and CDR2 is YFSETQ in the germline V gene.

This clone showed up just once. V is TRBV27 and J is TRBJ2-1; 9 positions match TRBD2. There are 15 residues in the CDR3. The junction had 9 bases not matched to a gene; V was cut back by 2 bases and J by 10 bases. Germline CDR1 reads MNHEY; CDR2 reads SMNVEV (reference sequence). CDR3 residues: CASSLSPSGDAEQFF. The DNA of the CDR3 is TGTGCCAGCAGTTTAAGCCCTAGCGGGGATGCCGAGCAGTTCTTC.

V gene TRBV5-1 combines with J gene TRBJ2-7; TRBD2 matches 7 bases. The germline CDR1 and CDR2 sequences are SGHRS and YFSETQ. V lost 2 bases to trimming and J lost 2 bases; unmatched junction nucleotides: 7. There are 15 residues in the CDR3. CDR3: CASSFGGERAYEQYF. Written as DNA, the CDR3 is TGCGCCAGCAGCTTTGGGGGGGAGAGGGCCTACGAGCAGTACTTC.

This chain joins TRBV27 and TRBJ1-2, with TRBD1 identical over 7 bases. Germline CDR1 MNHEY, CDR2 SMNVEV (reference sequence). With 5 bases clipped from V and 2 bases from J, the junction kept 5 bases outside the gene matches. The CDR3 is made up of 14 amino acids. CDR3 protein: CASSALTGNYGYTF. As DNA, the CDR3 is TGTGCCAGCAGTGCCCTGACAGGGAACTATGGCTACACCTTC.

The rearrangement links TRBV28 to TRBJ1-1; possibly TRBD1 for D (5 bases). The germline gives CDR1 MDHEN, CDR2 SYDVKM. The length of the CDR3 is 14 residues. Trimming shortened V by 2 bases and J by 1 base, and 8 bases separated the two germline ends. CDR3 residues: CASSLDQGNTEAFF. The CDR3 bases are TGTGCCAGCAGTTTAGACCAGGGGAACACTGAAGCTTTCTTT.

The chain uses TRBV11-2 and TRBJ2-5; the D gene is possibly TRBD1 (5 bases). V dropped 3 bases and J dropped 5 bases, with 7 bases sitting between them. This CDR3 contains 12 residues. Per germline, CDR1 SGHAT and CDR2 FQNNGV. The CDR3 coding sequence is TGTGCCAGCAGCTTTTGGGGCGAGACCCAGTACTTC. Translation: CASSFWGETQYF.

This clone was recorded only once. The chain couples TRBV5-1 to TRBJ1-3, with TRBD1 matching 8 bases. The CDR3 totals 15 residues. Germline V gene data show CDR1 as SGHRS and CDR2 as YFSETQ. V shed 2 bases and J 2 bases; nucleotides not matched to a gene: 3. The CDR3 loop reads CASSLPTGAGNTIYF. CDR3 bases: TGCGCCAGCAGCTTACCGACAGGGGCTGGAAACACCATATATTTT. The variable domain in full, completed from reference TRBV5-1 and TRBJ1-3, reads KAGVTQTPRYLIKTRGQQVTLSCSPISGHRSVSWYQQTPGQGLQFLFEYFSETQRNKGNFPGRFSGRQFSNSRSEMNVSTLELGDSALYLCASSLPTGAGNTIYFGEGSWLTVV.

This clone was seen only once. The rearrangement uses TRBV7-9 and TRBJ2-4; maybe TRBD2 (6 bases). Germline loops: CDR1 SEHNR, CDR2 FQNEAQ (reference sequence). The CDR3 contains 15 residues. The V end was cut by 3 bases, the J end by 8 bases, with 17 bases between. The CDR3 loop is CASSLGGEARHIQYF. The CDR3 DNA sequence: TGTGCCAGCAGCTTGGGGGGAGAAGCTCGGCACATTCAGTACTTC.

V gene TRBV4-1 combines with J gene TRBJ2-5; 10 bases map to TRBD1. V shed 1 base, J shed 3 bases, and the junction held 5 bases outside the gene matches. This CDR3 contains 16 residues. The germline CDR1 and CDR2 sequences are MGHRA and YSYEKL. CDR3 region: CASSQGGTGVKETQYF. CDR3 DNA sequence: TGCGCCAGCAGCCAAGGGGGGACAGGGGTTAAAGAGACCCAGTACTTC.

This clone has only a few counts. The chain couples TRBV4-3 to TRBJ2-2, with TRBD2 identical over 7 bases. From germline, CDR1 is LGHNA and CDR2 YSLEER. The CDR3 extends over 16 amino acids. Germline trimming cut 4 bases from V and 3 bases from J; bases unmatched to any gene: 8. The CDR3 DNA sequence: TGCGCCAGCAGCCTCCGGCTGGGGGGGGACACCGGGGAGCTGTTTTTT. It translates to CASSLRLGGDTGELFF.

V usage is TRBV18 and J usage is TRBJ2-3; 12 bases are shared with TRBD1. V trimming: 3 bases; J trimming: 7 bases; junction bases outside the gene matches: 2. Looked up from germline, CDR1 is KGHSH and CDR2 is LQKENI. This CDR3 region has 14 residues. CDR3 residues: CASSPGTGGNTQYF. CDR3 nucleotides: TGTGCCAGCTCACCCGGGACAGGGGGCAATACGCAGTATTTT.

The rearrangement uses TRBV5-8 and TRBJ2-6; TRBD1 matches at 9 bases. Unmatched junction bases numbered 10, after V lost 4 bases and J lost 2 bases. Germline CDR1 reads SGHTS; CDR2 reads YDEGEE. The CDR3 totals 18 residues. The CDR3 sequence is CASSIGTGRYPGANVLTF. The DNA for the CDR3 is TGTGCCAGCAGCATCGGGACAGGGAGGTATCCTGGGGCCAACGTCCTGACTTTC.

This chain links TRBV6-6 with TRBJ1-1; 7 bases align to TRBD1. Germline values: CDR1 MNHNY, CDR2 SVGAGI (reference sequence). CDR3 length: 14 residues. The J segment lost 0 bases and the V segment lost 4 bases, leaving 2 bases of the junction unmatched. Here the CDR3 reads CASSLGQMNTEAFF. Written as DNA, the CDR3 is TGTGCCAGCAGTTTGGGACAGATGAACACTGAAGCTTTCTTT.

As DNA, the CDR3 is TGTGCCATCGGCGCGGGACAGGGGGCCCGAGAGACCCAGTACTTC. The encoded protein is CAIGAGQGARETQYF. The chain has TRBV10-3 and TRBJ2-5; 12 nucleotides line up with TRBD1. This CDR3 contains 15 residues. Trimming at V came to 8 bases and at J to 4 bases, leaving 8 bases not matched to a gene. The germline gives CDR1 ENHRY, CDR2 SYGVKD.

This chain uses TRBV19 with TRBJ1-4; TRBD1 matches 7 bases. Trimming at V came to 6 bases and at J to 2 bases, leaving 3 bases not matched to a gene. The CDR3 totals 14 residues. Per the germline V gene, CDR1 is LNHDA and CDR2 is SQIVND (reference sequence). CDR3 sequence (DNA): TGTGCCAGTAGGCCGACAGGGACTAATGAAAAACTGTTTTTT. This codes for CASRPTGTNEKLFF.

DNA of the CDR3: TGCGCCAGCAGCTGGGAACCGACTAGCGGGGGTTCCTACGAGCAGTACTTC. It specifies CASSWEPTSGGSYEQYF. The chain links TRBV5-1 to TRBJ2-7; TRBD2 matches 12 bases. The CDR3 contains 17 residues. Germline lookup yields CDR1 SGHRS and CDR2 YFSETQ. J was trimmed by 1 base and V by 3 bases; bases with no gene match: 8.

This rearrangement joins TRBV7-8 to TRBJ2-3; 8 bases are shared with TRBD2. The length of the CDR3 is 15 residues. The germline V gene encodes CDR1 SGHVS and CDR2 FQNEAQ. The trim removed 1 base at V and 4 bases at J, leaving 4 bases unmatched. The DNA of the CDR3 is TGTGCCAGCAGCTTAGTTTCGGGAGGGCCAGATACGCAGTATTTT. This codes for CASSLVSGGPDTQYF.

The V call is TRBV18, the J call TRBJ1-1, with D perhaps matching TRBD1 (5 bases). CDR3 length equals 15 residues. Germline V gene data show CDR1 as KGHSH and CDR2 as LQKENI. V was clipped by 0 bases and J by 4 bases, with 12 bases between them. CDR3: CASSPPGWGGTEAFF. The CDR3, as DNA: TGTGCCAGCTCACCACCCGGGTGGGGGGGCACTGAAGCTTTCTTT.

This clone came up a few times. V gene TRBV7-6 combines with J gene TRBJ2-7; tentative D call: TRBD2 (6 bases). V dropped 2 bases and J dropped 0 bases, with 17 bases sitting between them. Germline V gene lookup returns CDR1 SGHVS and CDR2 FNYEAQ. The CDR3 totals 17 residues. As DNA, the CDR3 is TGTGCCAGCAGCTTAATTGCGGGGTCCTCAAGCTCCTACGAGCAGTACTTC. Translating it yields CASSLIAGSSSSYEQYF.

This chain uses TRBV4-2 with TRBJ1-4; no reliable D call. Germline CDR1 and CDR2: LGHNA and YNFKEQ. The V and J ends lost 1 base and 3 bases respectively, with 6 bases between them. The length of the CDR3 is 14 residues. The CDR3 DNA reads TGTGCCAGCAGCCAAGGGGAGGCTAATGAAAAACTGTTTTTT. Translation gives CASSQGEANEKLFF.